A single sample is the source of the 21 T cell receptor beta chains below, sequenced in a study. TCRdb called the 5' RACE reads again in MiXCR, with one record for every CDR3 protein. The profile covers about 57,000 distinct CDR3 sequences, with around 28% appearing a single time and under 3.5% taken by the ten largest. Sequenced material: tumor-infiltrating memory CD4+ T cells sorted from the breast tumor. Stated subset: memory CD4+ T cells, CD4+CD45RO+CD25-. These TCRs come from a female donor with breast cancer.

V is TRBV6-6 and J is TRBJ1-5; 7 bases agree with TRBD1. Losses at the gene ends were 6 bases for V and 3 bases for J; bases not matched to a gene: 5. The CDR3 totals 14 residues. Germline assignment: CDR1 MNHNY and CDR2 SVGAGI (reference sequence). The CDR3 loop reads CASRWTGTNQPQHF. CDR3 sequence (DNA): TGTGCCAGCAGATGGACAGGAACCAATCAGCCCCAGCATTTT.

The table lists this clonotype with a few counts. This chain links TRBV6-1 with TRBJ1-1; D uncertain. Per germline, CDR1 MNHNS and CDR2 SASEGT. V was pared by 0 bases and J by 4 bases, with 12 bases between. This CDR3 comprises 15 residues. The DNA for the CDR3 is TGTGCCAGCAGTGAAGCGGGCCTGAGGCTCACTGAAGCTTTCTTT. It is translated as CASSEAGLRLTEAFF.

This clonotype was observed a few times. The V and J genes are TRBV6-2 or TRBV6-3 and TRBJ2-3; 7 bases line up with TRBD1. J lost 1 base, V lost 6 bases, and 4 bases had no gene match. The CDR3 has 14 amino acids. CDR1 and CDR2 from the germline V gene are MNHEY and SVGEGT. CDR3 sequence (DNA): TGTGCCAGCAGCCCGGACAGGCGCACAGATACGCAGTATTTT. It is translated as CASSPDRRTDTQYF.

This clonotype was counted only a few times. The chain couples TRBV5-1 to TRBJ2-1, with D uncertain. Trimming removed 0 bases at V and 8 bases at J, with 12 bases between. Per germline, CDR1 SGHRS and CDR2 YFSETQ. The CDR3 sequence is 14 residues long. CDR3 amino acids: CASSLVGSQDEQFF. In DNA, the CDR3 is TGCGCCAGCAGCTTGGTGGGCAGTCAGGATGAGCAGTTCTTC. The complete variable domain, with remaining parts taken from reference TRBV5-1 and TRBJ2-1, reads KAGVTQTPRYLIKTRGQQVTLSCSPISGHRSVSWYQQTPGQGLQFLFEYFSETQRNKGNFPGRFSGRQFSNSRSEMNVSTLELGDSALYLCASSLVGSQDEQFFGPGTRLTVL.

This clonotype was detected a few times. V gene TRBV6-1 combines with J gene TRBJ2-3; D might be TRBD2 (5 bases). Germline CDR1 reads MNHNS; CDR2 reads SASEGT. Trimming shortened V by 6 bases and J by 4 bases, and 17 bases separated the two germline ends. CDR3 length equals 15 residues. The CDR3 region is CASRTSPVRADTQYF. The CDR3 DNA reads TGTGCCAGCAGAACTAGTCCTGTTCGGGCAGATACGCAGTATTTT.

There are a few counts of this clonotype. The V call is TRBV7-3, the J call TRBJ2-1; perhaps TRBD1 as D (5 bases). Per germline, CDR1 SGHTA and CDR2 FQGTGA. Trimming left V 9 bases short and J 8 bases short, with 32 bases between. The CDR3 has 18 amino acids. The CDR3 nucleotides read TGTGCCAGTTCAATCGAAGCATCTTCGTTGGGGTCACAGGATGAGCAGTTCTTC. It codes for CASSIEASSLGSQDEQFF. The whole variable domain, filled in from reference TRBV7-3 and TRBJ2-1, reads GAGVSQTPSNKVTEKGKYVELRCDPISGHTALYWYRQSLGQGPEFLIYFQGTGAADDSGLPNDRFFAVRPEGSVSTLKIQRTERGDSAVYLCASSIEASSLGSQDEQFFGPGTRLTVL.

The V gene is TRBV5-1, the J gene TRBJ1-1; no clear D. V gave up 0 bases and J gave up 3 bases, with 6 bases separating them. The CDR3 has 13 residues. Looked up from germline, CDR1 is SGHRS and CDR2 is YFSETQ. CDR3 in amino acids: CASSLVEDTEAFF. The DNA for the CDR3 is TGCGCCAGCAGCTTGGTGGAGGACACTGAAGCTTTCTTT.

This clonotype was picked up many times. This chain uses TRBV11-1 with TRBJ2-2; D tentatively reads TRBD1 or TRBD2 (6 bases each). The CDR3 sequence is 15 residues long. CDR1 and CDR2 from the germline V gene are SGHAT and FQDESV (reference sequence). V was shortened by 3 bases and J by 1 base, with 9 bases between the two germline ends. This CDR3 is CASSLGGRNTGELFF. CDR3 in DNA: TGTGCCAGCAGCTTGGGGGGCCGGAACACCGGGGAGCTGTTTTTT.

This clonotype was observed a few times. The chain uses TRBV5-1 and TRBJ1-1, with unresolved D. CDR3 length: 15 residues. CDR1 is SGHRS, CDR2 YFSETQ, per germline. Trimming removed 5 bases at V and 0 bases at J, with 14 bases between. CDR3 bases: TGCGCCAGCAGAAAAATTATTCAGATGAACACTGAAGCTTTCTTT. Protein: CASRKIIQMNTEAFF.

This sequence joins TRBV7-2 and TRBJ1-1; 7 bases align to TRBD1. CDR1 and CDR2 (germline): SGHTA, FQGNSA. The CDR3 is 13 amino acids. Trimming cost V 5 bases and J 5 bases; bases outside gene matches: 5. This CDR3 is CASSQGERTEAFF. The CDR3 DNA reads as TGTGCCAGCAGCCAGGGGGAGAGGACTGAAGCTTTCTTT.

This clonotype was counted only a few times. The CDR3 DNA reads TGTGCCAGCGCCACGGACACCGGGGAGCTGTTTTTT. Encoded protein: CASATDTGELFF. The J gene is TRBJ2-2, the V gene TRBV6-2 or TRBV6-3; unclear D gene. Germline values: CDR1 MNHEY, CDR2 SVGEGT. Trimming shortened V by 8 bases and J by 3 bases, and 7 bases separated the two germline ends. This CDR3 has 12 amino acids.

This clonotype appeared once. A read error may explain this, as a much larger clone is one base away. This likely comes from a read error, as the CDR3 has no conserved phenylalanine or tryptophan at its end. The gene calls are TRBV5-1 and TRBJ2-5; 8 nucleotides match TRBD1. With 5 bases clipped from V and 5 bases from J, the junction kept 8 bases outside the gene matches. The CDR3 contains 14 residues. In germline, CDR1 is SGHRS, CDR2 YFSETQ. The CDR3 region has the DNA TGCGCCAGCAGAACCGGGACAGGAAGGGAGACCCAGTACCTC. Translation gives CASRTGTGRETQYL.

This clonotype has a handful of counts. This chain joins TRBV20-1 and TRBJ1-5; D gene unclear. The CDR3 spans 16 residues. Trimming took 5 bases from V and 0 from J, leaving 17 bases between them. Germline CDR1 is DFQATT and CDR2 is SNEGSKA (reference sequence). The CDR3 DNA reads TGCAGTGCTTACCACGTCGGGCCAGTTAGCAATCAGCCCCAGCATTTT. It specifies CSAYHVGPVSNQPQHF.

This clonotype has a single count. CDR3: CASSQTGTGLGEQYF. Written as DNA, the CDR3 is TGCGCCAGCAGCCAAACCGGGACAGGGCTGGGGGAGCAGTACTTC. The chain links TRBV4-1 to TRBJ2-7; 9 nucleotides align to TRBD1. The CDR3 runs 15 residues. In germline, CDR1 is MGHRA, CDR2 YSYEKL. Unmatched junction bases numbered 9, after V lost 2 bases and J lost 7 bases.

This clonotype has only a few counts. The gene calls are TRBV12-3 or TRBV12-4 and TRBJ2-7, with D perhaps being TRBD1 or TRBD2 (6 bases each). The CDR3 is 15 residues long. V dropped 6 bases and J dropped 3 bases, with 18 bases sitting between them. In DNA form, the CDR3 reads TGTGCCAGCAGGGACGGAGGGACACTCAACTACGAGCAGTACTTC. The encoded protein is CASRDGGTLNYEQYF.

The V and J genes are TRBV6-2 or TRBV6-3 and TRBJ2-7, with 10 bases fitting TRBD1. From germline, CDR1 is MNHEY and CDR2 SVGEGT. V shed 0 bases and J 5 bases; nucleotides not matched to a gene: 13. The CDR3 consists of 18 residues. In DNA form, the CDR3 reads TGTGCCAGCAGTTACTCGGATTTACTAGGGACAGGGGCTCACGAGCAGTACTTC. Protein product: CASSYSDLLGTGAHEQYF.

A single count supports this clonotype. This rearrangement joins TRBV28 to TRBJ1-2; 7 nucleotides line up with TRBD1. Germline CDR1 is MDHEN and CDR2 is SYDVKM. The ends lost 3 bases at V and 6 bases at J; junction bases unmatched: 7. This CDR3 is built from 14 residues. The CDR3 nucleotides read TGTGCCAGCAGTTTTGGAGGGGGCAGGGATGGCTACACCTTC. Encoded protein: CASSFGGGRDGYTF.

Turning to this clonotype: Mismatch with germline at one junction end may stem from a read error. V usage is TRBV7-9 and J usage is TRBJ2-1; 7 bases match TRBD1. Germline V gene sequence: CDR1 SEHNR, CDR2 FQNEAQ (reference sequence). CDR3 length: 12 residues. The CDR3 spells CASSFEGAAMVF. CDR3 nucleotides: TGTGCCAGCAGCTTTGAGGGGGCCGCAATGGTCTTC.

V gene TRBV10-3 combines with J gene TRBJ2-3; D may be TRBD2 (5 bases). The length of the CDR3 is 14 residues. Germline CDR1 is ENHRY and CDR2 is SYGVKD. V lost 5 bases to trimming and J lost 0 bases, with 9 bases between them. CDR3 in amino acids: CAISRAVSTDTQYF. The CDR3 region has the DNA TGTGCCATCAGTAGAGCGGTTAGCACAGATACGCAGTATTTT.

This clonotype was detected a few times. V and J are TRBV5-1 and TRBJ1-6, with D hard to call. The CDR3 has 15 amino acids. Germline V lookup: CDR1 SGHRS, CDR2 YFSETQ. The V end was cut by 1 base, the J end by 7 bases, with 12 bases between. The CDR3 loop is CASSLMARENSPLHF. The CDR3 nucleotides are TGCGCCAGCAGCTTGATGGCAAGAGAGAATTCACCCCTCCACTTT.

CDR3 in DNA: TGCGCCAGCAGCGTCAACAGGAATTACGAGCAGTACTTC. Its protein is CASSVNRNYEQYF. This sequence joins TRBV4-3 and TRBJ2-7; D perhaps matches TRBD1 (5 bases). V lost 5 bases to trimming and J lost 4 bases, with 12 bases between them. There are 13 residues in the CDR3. CDR1 is LGHNA and CDR2 is YSLEER in the germline V gene.